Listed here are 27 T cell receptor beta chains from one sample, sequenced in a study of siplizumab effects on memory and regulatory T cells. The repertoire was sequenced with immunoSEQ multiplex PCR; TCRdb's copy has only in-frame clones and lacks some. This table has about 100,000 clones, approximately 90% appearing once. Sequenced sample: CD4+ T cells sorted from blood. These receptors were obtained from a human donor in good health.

This CDR3 is CASSVPTGGEVEKLFF. The CDR3 bases are TGTGCCAGCAGTGTGCCCACAGGGGGCGAAGTTGAAAAACTGTTTTTT. The chain is built from TRBV2 and TRBJ1-4, with 9 bases identical to TRBD1. Per germline, CDR1 SNHLY and CDR2 FYNNEI. The CDR3 contains 16 residues. The J segment lost 7 bases and the V segment lost 4 bases, leaving 10 bases of the junction unmatched.

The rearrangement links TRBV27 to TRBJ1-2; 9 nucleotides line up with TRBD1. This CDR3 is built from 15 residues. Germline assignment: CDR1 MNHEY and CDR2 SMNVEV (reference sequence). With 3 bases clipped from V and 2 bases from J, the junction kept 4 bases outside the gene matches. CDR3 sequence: CASSFGDRANYGYTF. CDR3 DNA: TGTGCCAGCAGTTTTGGGGACAGGGCCAACTATGGCTACACCTTC.

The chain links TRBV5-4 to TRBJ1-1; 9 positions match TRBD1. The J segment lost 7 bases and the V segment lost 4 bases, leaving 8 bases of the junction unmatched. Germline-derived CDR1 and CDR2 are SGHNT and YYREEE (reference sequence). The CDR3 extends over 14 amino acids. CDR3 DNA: TGTGCCAGCAGCCTACCCGGGACAGGGTTTGAAGCTTTCTTT. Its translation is CASSLPGTGFEAFF.

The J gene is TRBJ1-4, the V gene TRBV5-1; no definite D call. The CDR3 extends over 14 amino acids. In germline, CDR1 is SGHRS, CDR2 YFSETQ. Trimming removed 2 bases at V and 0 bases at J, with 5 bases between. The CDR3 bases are TGCGCCAGCAGCTTCACAACAACTAATGAAAAACTGTTTTTT. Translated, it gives CASSFTTTNEKLFF.

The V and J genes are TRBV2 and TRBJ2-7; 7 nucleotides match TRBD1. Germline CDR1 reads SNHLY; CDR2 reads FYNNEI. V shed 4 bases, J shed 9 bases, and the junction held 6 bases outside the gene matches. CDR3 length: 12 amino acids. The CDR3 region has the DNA TGTGCCAGCAGTGTAGGGGGCTCCGGGCAGTACTTC. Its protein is CASSVGGSGQYF. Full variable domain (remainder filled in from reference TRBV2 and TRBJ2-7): EPEVTQTPSHQVTQMGQEVILRCVPISNHLYFYWYRQILGQKVEFLVSFYNNEISEKSEIFDDQFSVERPDGSNFTLKIRSTKLEDSAMYFCASSVGGSGQYFGPGTRLTVT.

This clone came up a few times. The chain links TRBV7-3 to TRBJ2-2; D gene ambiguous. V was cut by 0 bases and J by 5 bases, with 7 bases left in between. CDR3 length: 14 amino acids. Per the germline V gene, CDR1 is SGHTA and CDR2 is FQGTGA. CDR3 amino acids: CASSLTGLTGELFF. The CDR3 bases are TGTGCCAGCAGCTTAACTGGGCTAACCGGGGAGCTGTTTTTT.

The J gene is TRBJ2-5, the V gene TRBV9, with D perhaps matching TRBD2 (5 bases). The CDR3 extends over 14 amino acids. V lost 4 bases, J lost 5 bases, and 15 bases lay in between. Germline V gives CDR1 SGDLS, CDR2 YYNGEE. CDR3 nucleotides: TGTGCCAGCAGCCCCCTAGATAGGAGGGAGACCCAGTACTTC. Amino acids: CASSPLDRRETQYF.

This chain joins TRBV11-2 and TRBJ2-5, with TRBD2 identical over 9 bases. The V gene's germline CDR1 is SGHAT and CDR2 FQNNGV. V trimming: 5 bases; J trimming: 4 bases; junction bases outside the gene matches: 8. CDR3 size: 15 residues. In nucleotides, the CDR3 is TGTGCCAGCAGCGGGCTCCAGCGGGAGGTAGAGACCCAGTACTTC. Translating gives CASSGLQREVETQYF.

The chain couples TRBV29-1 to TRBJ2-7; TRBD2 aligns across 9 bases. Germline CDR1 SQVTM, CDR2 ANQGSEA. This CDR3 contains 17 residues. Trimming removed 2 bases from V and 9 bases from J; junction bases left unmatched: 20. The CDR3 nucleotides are TGCAGCGTTGAAAAGGCTAGCGGGGCAAGGGGGGTTTCCGGGCAGTACTTC. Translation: CSVEKASGARGVSGQYF.

This CDR3 is CASSLNPGNSYEQYF. CDR3 in DNA: TGCGCCAGCAGCTTGAATCCGGGGAACTCCTACGAGCAGTACTTC. The genes are TRBV5-1 and TRBJ2-7; D possibly corresponds to TRBD2 (5 bases). Germline V gives CDR1 SGHRS, CDR2 YFSETQ. This CDR3 contains 15 residues. V lost 1 base, J lost 0 bases, and 11 bases lay in between.

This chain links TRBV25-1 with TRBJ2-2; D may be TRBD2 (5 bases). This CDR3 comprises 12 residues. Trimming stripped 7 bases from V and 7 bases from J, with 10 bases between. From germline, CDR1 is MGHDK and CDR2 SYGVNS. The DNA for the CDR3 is TGTGCCAGCACCGGGGTGGGCGGGGAGCTGTTTTTT. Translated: CASTGVGGELFF.

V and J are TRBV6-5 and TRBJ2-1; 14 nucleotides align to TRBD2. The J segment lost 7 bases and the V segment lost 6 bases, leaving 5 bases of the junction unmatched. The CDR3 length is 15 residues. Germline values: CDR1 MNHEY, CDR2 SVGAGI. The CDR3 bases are TGTGCCAGCAGCTCCGGGACTAGCGGGAGAAATGAGCAGTTCTTC. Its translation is CASSSGTSGRNEQFF.

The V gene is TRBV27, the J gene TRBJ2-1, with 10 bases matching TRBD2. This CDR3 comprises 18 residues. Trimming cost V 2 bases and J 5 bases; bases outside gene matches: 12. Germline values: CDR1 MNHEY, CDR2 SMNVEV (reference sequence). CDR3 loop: CASSLRLAGVRFDNEQFF. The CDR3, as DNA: TGTGCCAGCAGTTTAAGGCTAGCGGGAGTAAGGTTTGACAATGAGCAGTTCTTC.

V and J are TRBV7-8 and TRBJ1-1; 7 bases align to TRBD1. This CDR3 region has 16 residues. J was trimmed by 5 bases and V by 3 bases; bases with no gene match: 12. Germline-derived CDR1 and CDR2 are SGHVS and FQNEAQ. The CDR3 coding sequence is TGTGCCAGCAGCTTGGTGAGGGGGCTCATGGATACTGAAGCTTTCTTT. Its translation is CASSLVRGLMDTEAFF.

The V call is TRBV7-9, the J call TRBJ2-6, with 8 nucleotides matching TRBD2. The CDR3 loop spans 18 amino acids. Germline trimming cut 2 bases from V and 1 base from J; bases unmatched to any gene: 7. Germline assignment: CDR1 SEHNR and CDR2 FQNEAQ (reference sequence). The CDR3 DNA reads TGTGCCAGCAGCTTATCGGGACTAGTTTCTTCTGGGGCCAACGTCCTGACTTTC. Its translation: CASSLSGLVSSGANVLTF.

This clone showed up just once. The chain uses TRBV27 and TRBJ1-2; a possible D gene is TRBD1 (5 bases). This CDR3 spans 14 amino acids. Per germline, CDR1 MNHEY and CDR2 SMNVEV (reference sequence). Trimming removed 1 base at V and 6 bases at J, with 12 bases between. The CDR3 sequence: CASSLFAGGDGYTF. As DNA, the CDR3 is TGTGCCAGCAGTTTATTCGCGGGAGGGGATGGCTACACCTTC.

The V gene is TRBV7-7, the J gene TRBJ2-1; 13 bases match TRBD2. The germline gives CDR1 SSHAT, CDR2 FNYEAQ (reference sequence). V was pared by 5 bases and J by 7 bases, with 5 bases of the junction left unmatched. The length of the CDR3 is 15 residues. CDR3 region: CASSQGTSGKNEQFF. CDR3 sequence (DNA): TGTGCCAGCAGCCAAGGGACTAGCGGGAAAAATGAGCAGTTCTTC.

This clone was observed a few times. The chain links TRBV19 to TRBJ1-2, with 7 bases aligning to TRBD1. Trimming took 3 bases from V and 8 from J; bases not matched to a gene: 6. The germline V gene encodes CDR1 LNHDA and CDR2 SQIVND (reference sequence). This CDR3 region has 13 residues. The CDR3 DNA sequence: TGTGCCAGTAGTATGGAGGGACAGAGAGGCTACACCTTC. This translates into CASSMEGQRGYTF.

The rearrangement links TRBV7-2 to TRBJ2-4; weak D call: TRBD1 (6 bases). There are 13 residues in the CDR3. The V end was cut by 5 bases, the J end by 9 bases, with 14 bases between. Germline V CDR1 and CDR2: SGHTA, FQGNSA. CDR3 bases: TGTGCCAGCAGCCCCCTAACAGGGAGCATTCAGTACTTC. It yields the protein CASSPLTGSIQYF.

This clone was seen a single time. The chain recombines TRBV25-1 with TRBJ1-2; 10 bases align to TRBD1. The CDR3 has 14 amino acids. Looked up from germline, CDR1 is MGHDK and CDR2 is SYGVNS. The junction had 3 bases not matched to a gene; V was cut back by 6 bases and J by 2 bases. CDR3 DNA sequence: TGTGCCAGCAGGGGGACAGGGGACAACTATGGCTACACCTTC. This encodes CASRGTGDNYGYTF.

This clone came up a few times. CDR3: CASSPYVTGFDGYTF. DNA of the CDR3: TGTGCCAGCAGTCCATATGTCACAGGGTTTGATGGCTACACCTTC. This chain uses TRBV27 with TRBJ1-2, with D perhaps matching TRBD1 (6 bases). This CDR3 comprises 15 residues. Germline CDR1 is MNHEY and CDR2 is SMNVEV (reference sequence). Trimming left V 5 bases short and J 6 bases short, with 19 bases between.

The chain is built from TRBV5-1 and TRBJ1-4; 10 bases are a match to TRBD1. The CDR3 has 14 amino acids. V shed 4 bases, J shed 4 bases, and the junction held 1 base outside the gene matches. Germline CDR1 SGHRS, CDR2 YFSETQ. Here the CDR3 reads CASSRDRGNEKLFF. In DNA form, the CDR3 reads TGCGCCAGCAGCCGGGACAGGGGTAATGAAAAACTGTTTTTT.

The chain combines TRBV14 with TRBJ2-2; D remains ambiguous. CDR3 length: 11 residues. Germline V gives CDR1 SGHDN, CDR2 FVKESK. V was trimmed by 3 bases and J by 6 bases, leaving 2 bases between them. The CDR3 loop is CASSHSGELFF. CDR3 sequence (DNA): TGTGCCAGCAGCCATTCCGGGGAGCTGTTTTTT.

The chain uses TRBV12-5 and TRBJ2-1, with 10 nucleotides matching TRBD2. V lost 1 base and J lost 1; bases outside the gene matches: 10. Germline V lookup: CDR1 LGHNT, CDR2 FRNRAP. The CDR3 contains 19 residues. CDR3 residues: CASGLGRIAGGGSYNEQFF. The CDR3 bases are TGTGCTAGTGGTTTGGGACGTATAGCGGGAGGAGGGTCCTACAATGAGCAGTTCTTC.

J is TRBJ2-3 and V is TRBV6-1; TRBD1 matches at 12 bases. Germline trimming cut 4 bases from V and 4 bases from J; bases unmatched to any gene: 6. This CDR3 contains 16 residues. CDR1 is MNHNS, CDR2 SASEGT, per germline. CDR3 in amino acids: CASSGRDRGLADTQYF. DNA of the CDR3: TGTGCCAGCAGTGGGCGGGACAGGGGGCTCGCAGATACGCAGTATTTT.

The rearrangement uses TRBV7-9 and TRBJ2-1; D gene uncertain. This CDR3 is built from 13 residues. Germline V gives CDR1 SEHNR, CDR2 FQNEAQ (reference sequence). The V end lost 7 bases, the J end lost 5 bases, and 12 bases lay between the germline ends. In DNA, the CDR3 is TGTGCCAGCACCCTGACTGCCAACAATGAGCAGTTCTTC. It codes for CASTLTANNEQFF.

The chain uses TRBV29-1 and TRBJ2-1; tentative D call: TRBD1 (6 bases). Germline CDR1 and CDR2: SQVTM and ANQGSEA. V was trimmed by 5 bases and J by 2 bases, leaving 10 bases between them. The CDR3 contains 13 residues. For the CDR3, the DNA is TGCAGCGTTCAGGGGATGACCTACAATGAGCAGTTCTTC. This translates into CSVQGMTYNEQFF.